The entry below gives a single TCR beta chain sequence along with its context. The sample originates from a study of immune heterogeneity within non-small cell lung tumors. Amplification of TCR beta CDR3 was performed by multiplex PCR with 32 V and 13 J primers. MiXCR, run by TCRdb on the multiplex PCR reads, gives a single entry per CDR3 protein. The profile shows tens of thousands of distinct CDR3 sequences, less than 35% of them singletons. The CDR3 extends over 13 amino acids. The germline gives CDR1 SGHDT, CDR2 YYEEEE. The trim removed 0 bases at V and 9 bases at J, leaving 2 bases unmatched. The template for each sample was 600 ng of genomic DNA, which had been extracted from bulk tumor tissue. Biopsy collection occurred during surgery, with several far-apart biopsies per primary tumor. The cohort was untreated, with newly diagnosed non-small cell lung cancer undergoing curative surgery.

Sequences were obtained from lung tumor tissue. The TCR originated in a man aged 40-55 years with non-small cell lung cancer. This rearrangement joins TRBV5-6 to TRBJ2-7; TRBD1 agrees at 11 bases. The CDR3 sequence is CASSLGTGGRQYF. The CDR3 DNA follows: TGTGCCAGCAGCTTGGGGACAGGGGGCCGGCAGTACTTC.